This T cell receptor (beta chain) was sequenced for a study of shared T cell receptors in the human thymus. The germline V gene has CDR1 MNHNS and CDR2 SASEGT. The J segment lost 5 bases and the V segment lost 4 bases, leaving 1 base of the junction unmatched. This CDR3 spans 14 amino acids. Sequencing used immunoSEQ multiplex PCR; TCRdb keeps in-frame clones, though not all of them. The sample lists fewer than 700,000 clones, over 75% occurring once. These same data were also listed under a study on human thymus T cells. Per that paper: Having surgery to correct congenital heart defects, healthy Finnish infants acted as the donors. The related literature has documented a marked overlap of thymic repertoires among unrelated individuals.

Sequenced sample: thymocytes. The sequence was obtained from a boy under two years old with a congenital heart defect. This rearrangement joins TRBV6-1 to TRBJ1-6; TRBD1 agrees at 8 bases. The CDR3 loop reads CASSGGQDNSPLHF. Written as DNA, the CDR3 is TGTGCCAGCAGTGGGGGACAGGATAATTCACCCCTCCACTTT.